This T cell receptor (beta chain) emerged from a study of T cell repertoires in cytomegalovirus infection. Turning to the study itself: In the study, CMV epitopes included recently identified HLA-C-restricted and well-studied HLA-B-restricted ones. Study-level results: Cumulative public TCR beta family frequency identified CMV carriers with the relevant HLA.

Worth noting for this clonotype: Its antigen remains unidentified.

A single record per CDR3 protein comes from TCRdb applying MiXCR to the reads. The sample has around 900,000 distinct CDR3 sequences, roughly 30% seen once. CDR3 length: 16 amino acids. V lost 0 bases and J lost 8, with 18 bases in between. CDR1 is SGHNT and CDR2 is YENEEA in the germline V gene. The sample consisted of cultured CD8+ T cells from PBMCs, taken from culture after CMV antigen stimulation. The clonotype comes from a human donor in good health (CMV status not recorded). Some clones in this sample may be carry-over from other donors' samples. The V call is TRBV11-3, the J call TRBJ2-3; D is ambiguous. The CDR3 nucleotides read TGTGCCAGCAGCTTAGAAACGGGTCCATTTGGGCGTACGCAGTATTTT. Protein product: CASSLETGPFGRTQYF.